Presented here are 14 T cell receptor beta chains from one specimen sequenced in a study of T-cell reconstitution after alpha-beta-depleted transplantation in children. Construction of the TCRbeta library involved unique molecular identifiers. Via MiXCR, TCRdb re-called the PCR reads, giving one row per CDR3 protein. The table has about 300,000 distinct CDR3 sequences, roughly 9.1% seen once. The source material was PBMCs, sampled before TCRalphabeta/CD19-depleted stem cell transplant. Receptors originate from a boy under three years old with acute myeloid leukemia, due to receive a stem cell transplant.

There are many counts of this clonotype. The chain joins TRBV29-1 to TRBJ2-3; TRBD1 agrees at 8 bases. CDR1 is SQVTM, CDR2 ANQGSEA, per germline. V lost 7 bases and J lost 3; bases outside the gene matches: 12. This CDR3 has 15 residues. The CDR3 DNA reads TGCAGCGATAAATCCCAGGGGGCTGGGACAGATACGCAGTATTTT. It yields the protein CSDKSQGAGTDTQYF.

This clonotype was seen a handful of times. V gene TRBV7-2 combines with J gene TRBJ1-4; D gene unclear. The germline V gene encodes CDR1 SGHTA and CDR2 FQGNSA. Trimming removed 3 bases from V and 5 bases from J, with 10 bases in between. The CDR3 is 14 amino acids. In DNA, the CDR3 is TGTGCCAGCAGCTTCACGGGGAGCAATGAAAAACTGTTTTTT. This gives the protein CASSFTGSNEKLFF.

This clonotype appeared many times. V usage is TRBV10-3 and J usage is TRBJ2-3, with D possibly TRBD2 on 6 matching bases. The ends were cut back, 0 bases at V and 0 bases at J, with 13 bases in the middle. Germline loops: CDR1 ENHRY, CDR2 SYGVKD. The CDR3 is made up of 17 amino acids. The CDR3 DNA sequence: TGTGCCATCAGTGAGTCGGGGGGAGGCTACAGCACAGATACGCAGTATTTT. The encoded protein is CAISESGGGYSTDTQYF.

This clonotype was seen ten or more times. The rearrangement links TRBV7-2 to TRBJ2-1, with 9 bases aligning to TRBD2. V dropped 3 bases and J dropped 3; count of bases not matched to a gene: 3. This CDR3 comprises 15 residues. The germline CDR1 and CDR2 sequences are SGHTA and FQGNSA. Written as DNA, the CDR3 is TGTGCCAGCAGCTTTTCTAGCGGGAACTACAATGAGCAGTTCTTC. It is translated as CASSFSSGNYNEQFF. Drawing the rest from reference TRBV7-2 and TRBJ2-1, the complete variable domain is GAGVSQSPSNKVTEKGKDVELRCDPISGHTALYWYRQSLGQGLEFLIYFQGNSAPDKSGLPSDRFSAERTGGSVSTLTIQRTQQEDSAVYLCASSFSSGNYNEQFFGPGTRLTVL.

The table lists this clonotype with many counts. This chain uses TRBV15 with TRBJ2-1; 9 bases line up with TRBD2. Germline V gene lookup returns CDR1 LNHNV and CDR2 YYDKDF (reference sequence). The CDR3 runs 14 residues. V shed 4 bases, J shed 8 bases, and the junction held 6 bases outside the gene matches. The CDR3 spells CATSKIAGDHEQFF. In DNA form, the CDR3 reads TGTGCCACCAGCAAGATAGCGGGAGACCATGAGCAGTTCTTC.

This clonotype has a count of ten or more. J is TRBJ2-7 and V is TRBV5-1; 7 bases match TRBD2. CDR3 length equals 14 residues. CDR1 and CDR2 (germline): SGHRS, YFSETQ. V trimming: 4 bases; J trimming: 3 bases; junction bases outside the gene matches: 7. CDR3 protein: CASSTRGGSYEQYF. The CDR3, as DNA: TGCGCCAGCAGCACCCGGGGAGGGAGCTACGAGCAGTACTTC.

This clonotype was found once. A clone one base away is much larger, so this may be a read error. V and J are TRBV14 and TRBJ1-6, with 10 bases matching TRBD1. This CDR3 spans 16 amino acids. Germline CDR1 reads SGHDN; CDR2 reads FVKESK. CDR3 DNA sequence: TGTGCCAGCAGCCAAGACAGGGGACAGGGGCGGTCACCCCTCGACTTT. As protein: CASSQDRGQGRSPLDF.

This clonotype was seen ten or more times. V and J are TRBV12-3 or TRBV12-4 and TRBJ2-7, with a weak D call TRBD2 (5 bases). The V gene lost 7 bases and the J gene lost 3 bases, with 10 bases spanning the gap. The CDR3 loop spans 12 amino acids. This CDR3 is CASNIAGYEQYF. CDR3 sequence (DNA): TGTGCCAGCAATATCGCGGGCTACGAGCAGTACTTC.

This clonotype was seen a handful of times. This chain joins TRBV10-3 and TRBJ2-3, with D maybe TRBD2 (6 bases). Germline loops: CDR1 ENHRY, CDR2 SYGVKD. This CDR3 contains 13 residues. Trimming left V 8 bases short and J 4 bases short, with 13 bases between. The CDR3 reads CAIGTLLPDTQYF. Here the CDR3 DNA reads TGTGCCATCGGGACTCTTCTACCAGATACGCAGTATTTT.

The J gene is TRBJ1-1, the V gene TRBV28, with TRBD1 identical over 7 bases. Losses at the gene ends were 5 bases for V and 8 bases for J; bases not matched to a gene: 17. CDR1 is MDHEN, CDR2 SYDVKM, per germline. CDR3 length: 16 residues. CDR3 nucleotides: TGTGCCAGCAGTCCTATTGGGTCGACAGGGAGGGGAGAAGCTTTCTTT. Translation: CASSPIGSTGRGEAFF. Full variable domain (remainder filled in from reference TRBV28 and TRBJ1-1): DVKVTQSSRYLVKRTGEKVFLECVQDMDHENMFWYRQDPGLGLRLIYFSYDVKMKEKGDIPEGYSVSREKKERFSLILESASTNQTSMYLCASSPIGSTGRGEAFFGQGTRLTVV.

Ten or more counts support this clonotype. The chain uses TRBV28 and TRBJ1-2; D gene unclear. The length of the CDR3 is 16 residues. V lost 4 bases to trimming and J lost 4 bases, with 19 bases between them. Germline CDR1 is MDHEN and CDR2 is SYDVKM. CDR3: CASSSAWDTVLYGYTF. In nucleotides, the CDR3 is TGTGCCAGCAGTTCCGCCTGGGATACTGTTCTCTATGGCTACACCTTC.

A note on this clonotype: This may be a read error, as it is one base from a much larger clone. V gene TRBV3-1 combines with J gene TRBJ1-3; D is ambiguous. CDR3 length: 18 amino acids. In germline, CDR1 is LGHDT, CDR2 YNNKEL (reference sequence). The CDR3 bases are TGTGCCCGCAGCCCTACCATTTGGGAGATTCGCTCTGGAAACACCATATATTTT. Translating gives CARSPTIWEIRSGNTIYF.

This clonotype was found many times. The chain couples TRBV6-1 to TRBJ1-3; D unclear. V gave up 5 bases and J gave up 0 bases, with 14 bases separating them. Per germline, CDR1 MNHNS and CDR2 SASEGT. The CDR3 runs 16 residues. The CDR3 coding sequence is TGTGCCAGCAGTAAACCGTCATGGGGCTCTGGAAACACCATATATTTT. Its protein is CASSKPSWGSGNTIYF.

There are many counts of this clonotype. The CDR3 DNA follows: TGCGCCAGCAGCTACAACTCTGGGGCCAACGTCCTGACTTTC. Protein sequence: CASSYNSGANVLTF. This chain connects TRBV5-1 to TRBJ2-6, with D unclear. V lost 3 bases, J lost 0 bases, and 4 bases lay in between. This CDR3 has 14 amino acids. CDR1 is SGHRS and CDR2 is YFSETQ in the germline V gene. The whole variable domain, filled in from reference TRBV5-1 and TRBJ2-6, reads KAGVTQTPRYLIKTRGQQVTLSCSPISGHRSVSWYQQTPGQGLQFLFEYFSETQRNKGNFPGRFSGRQFSNSRSEMNVSTLELGDSALYLCASSYNSGANVLTFGAGSRLTVL.